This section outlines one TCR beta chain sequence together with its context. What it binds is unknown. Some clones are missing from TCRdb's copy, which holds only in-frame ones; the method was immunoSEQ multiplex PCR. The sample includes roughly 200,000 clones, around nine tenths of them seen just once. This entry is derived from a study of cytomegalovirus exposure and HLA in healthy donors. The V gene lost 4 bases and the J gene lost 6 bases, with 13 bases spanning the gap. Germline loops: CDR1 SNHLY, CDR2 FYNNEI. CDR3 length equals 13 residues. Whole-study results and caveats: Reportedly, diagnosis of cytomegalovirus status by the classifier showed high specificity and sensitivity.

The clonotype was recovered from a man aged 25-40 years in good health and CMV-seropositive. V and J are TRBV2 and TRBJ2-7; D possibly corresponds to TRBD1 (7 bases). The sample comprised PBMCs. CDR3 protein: CASSAGGQSEQYF. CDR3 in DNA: TGTGCCAGCAGTGCCGGGGGACAGAGCGAGCAGTACTTC.